These T cell receptor beta chains were read from a single sample in a study of technical replicates of blood from a few donors. Sequenced by immunoSEQ multiplex PCR; TCRdb stores in-frame clones only, minus some. The sample gives some 74,000 clones, 95% to 97% of which show up once; more than 0.25% is in the top ten. Sequencing was performed on T cells isolated from PBMCs. The receptors stem from a human donor in good health. Each CDR3 is given with its conserved first and last residue. The order of the fields is clone size, V gene, D gene, J gene, CDR3 DNA, CDR3 protein. The D gene is left open where the match is weak. Size values are once, few and many counts, or a class for expanded clones, and some rows have none.

size: NA
V: TRBV5-1
D: TRBD2
J: TRBJ2-5
DNA: TGCGCCAGCAGCTTGGGACTAGCGGGAGGGCTACGGGAGACCCAGTACTTC
CDR3: CASSLGLAGGLRETQYF

size: once
V: TRBV9
D: NA
J: TRBJ1-1
DNA: TGTGCCAGCAGCGTAGGCGGCACTGAAGCTTTCTTT
CDR3: CASSVGGTEAFF

size: NA
V: TRBV9
D: NA
J: TRBJ2-7
DNA: TGTGCCAGCAGCGAAAATAAAGCTGCTAGCCCGTACGAGCAGTACTTC
CDR3: CASSENKAASPYEQYF

size: NA
V: TRBV25-1
D: TRBD1
J: TRBJ2-5
DNA: TGTGCCAGCAGTGAATGGACCCAGGGGGCAGAGACCCAGTACTTC
CDR3: CASSEWTQGAETQYF

size: NA
V: TRBV13
D: TRBD1
J: TRBJ2-5
DNA: TGTGCCAGCAGCCCCCGACAGGGGGAGACCCAGTACTTC
CDR3: CASSPRQGETQYF

size: NA
V: TRBV18
D: NA
J: TRBJ2-2
DNA: TGTGCCAGCTCACCAAAGCCGGTGCTGACCGGGGAGCTGTTTTTT
CDR3: CASSPKPVLTGELFF

size: NA
V: TRBV12-5
D: TRBD1
J: TRBJ1-4
DNA: TGTGCTAGTGGTCCAGGGGACAGGACTAATGAAAAACTGTTTTTT
CDR3: CASGPGDRTNEKLFF

size: NA
V: TRBV27
D: TRBD1
J: TRBJ1-2
DNA: TGTGCCAGCAGTTTAAGAGGGGGCGAGAGCAATGGCTACACCTTC
CDR3: CASSLRGGESNGYTF

size: NA
V: TRBV19
D: TRBD1
J: TRBJ2-4
DNA: TGTGCCAGTAGTTCCAGACAGGGCCAAAACATTCAGTACTTC
CDR3: CASSSRQGQNIQYF

size: NA
V: TRBV11-3
D: TRBD1
J: TRBJ1-1
DNA: TGTGCCAGCAGCTCGGACAGGGAAGCTTTCTTT
CDR3: CASSSDREAFF

size: NA
V: TRBV30
D: NA
J: TRBJ2-3
DNA: TGTGCCTGGACTAGCACAGATACGCAGTATTTT
CDR3: CAWTSTDTQYF

size: NA
V: TRBV9
D: NA
J: TRBJ2-2
DNA: TGTGCCAGCAGCGACTCTCGAGAAGTCCGGGAGCTGTTTTTT
CDR3: CASSDSREVRELFF

size: NA
V: TRBV7-9
D: NA
J: TRBJ1-1
DNA: TGTGCCAGCAGTAGGGGGACTATGAACACTGAAGCTTTCTTT
CDR3: CASSRGTMNTEAFF

size: NA
V: TRBV18
D: TRBD1
J: TRBJ2-7
DNA: TGTGCCAGCTCACCACCAAACAGGGGATCTGGCGAGCAGTACTTC
CDR3: CASSPPNRGSGEQYF

size: NA
V: TRBV6-5
D: TRBD2
J: TRBJ2-1
DNA: TGTGCCAGCAGTTACTCTCTGTGGGAGGGCTATAATGAGCAGTTCTTC
CDR3: CASSYSLWEGYNEQFF

size: NA
V: TRBV5-1
D: NA
J: TRBJ1-1
DNA: TGCGCCAGCAGCTTGGATAGTTACACTGAAGCTTTCTTT
CDR3: CASSLDSYTEAFF

size: NA
V: TRBV5-1
D: NA
J: TRBJ2-6
DNA: TGCGCCAGCAGCTTGGCCCTCAGGGCTGGGGCCAACGTCCTGACTTTC
CDR3: CASSLALRAGANVLTF

size: NA
V: TRBV15
D: NA
J: TRBJ2-2
DNA: TGTGCCACCACTCGGGACTCCACGAACACCGGGGAGCTGTTTTTT
CDR3: CATTRDSTNTGELFF

size: NA
V: TRBV7-9
D: TRBD2
J: TRBJ2-1
DNA: TGTGCCAGCAGCTTAGGACTAGCGGGAGCGGGAAATGAGCAGTTCTTC
CDR3: CASSLGLAGAGNEQFF

size: NA
V: TRBV11-1
D: TRBD1
J: TRBJ2-7
DNA: TGTGCCAGCAGCTCTCTAGGACAGGTCCTCCGAGAAGAGTACTTC
CDR3: CASSSLGQVLREEYF